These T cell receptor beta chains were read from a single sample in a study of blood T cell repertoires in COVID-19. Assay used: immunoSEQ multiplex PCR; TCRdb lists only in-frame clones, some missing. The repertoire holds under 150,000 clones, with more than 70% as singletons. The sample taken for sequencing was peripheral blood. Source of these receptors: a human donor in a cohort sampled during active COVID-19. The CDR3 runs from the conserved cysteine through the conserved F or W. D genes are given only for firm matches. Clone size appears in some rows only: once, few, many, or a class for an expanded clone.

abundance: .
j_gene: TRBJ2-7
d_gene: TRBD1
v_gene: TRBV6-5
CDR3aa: CASDRDRDYEQYF
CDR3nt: TGTGCCAGCGACCGGGACAGGGACTACGAGCAGTACTTC

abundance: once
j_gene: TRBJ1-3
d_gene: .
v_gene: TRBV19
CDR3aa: CASSGISGNTIYF
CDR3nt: TGTGCCAGCTCAGGGATCTCTGGAAACACCATATATTTT

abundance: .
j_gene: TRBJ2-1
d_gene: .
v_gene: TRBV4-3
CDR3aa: CASSQQLATRGHNEQFF
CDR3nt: TGCGCCAGCAGCCAACAACTAGCGACCCGGGGGCACAATGAGCAGTTCTTC

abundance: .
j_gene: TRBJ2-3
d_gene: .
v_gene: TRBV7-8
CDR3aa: CASSLSGTTSTDTQYF
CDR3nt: TGTGCCAGCAGCTTGTCTGGGACAACTAGCACAGATACGCAGTATTTT

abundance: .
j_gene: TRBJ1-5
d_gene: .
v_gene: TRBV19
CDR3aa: CASSIVLYQPQHF
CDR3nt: TGTGCCAGTAGTATAGTTCTGTATCAGCCCCAGCATTTT

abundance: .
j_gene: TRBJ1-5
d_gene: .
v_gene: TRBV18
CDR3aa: CASSPIGEGNQPQHF
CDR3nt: TGTGCCAGCTCACCAATCGGGGAAGGCAATCAGCCCCAGCATTTT

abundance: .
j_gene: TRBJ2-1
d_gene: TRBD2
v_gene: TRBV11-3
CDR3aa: CASSPGLAGDHEQFF
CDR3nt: TGTGCCAGCAGCCCAGGACTAGCGGGAGATCATGAGCAGTTCTTC

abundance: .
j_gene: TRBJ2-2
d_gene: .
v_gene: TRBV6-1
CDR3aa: CASSEVVSGFGNTGELFF
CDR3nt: TGTGCCAGCAGTGAAGTAGTGAGCGGGTTCGGGAACACCGGGGAGCTGTTTTTT

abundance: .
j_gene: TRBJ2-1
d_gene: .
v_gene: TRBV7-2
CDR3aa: CASSLDFSSHNEQFF
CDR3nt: TGTGCCAGCAGCTTAGACTTTAGTTCTCACAATGAGCAGTTCTTC

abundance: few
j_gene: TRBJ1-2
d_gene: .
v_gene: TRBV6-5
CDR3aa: CASSYYTDRSGYTF
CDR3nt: TGTGCCAGCAGTTATTATACTGACAGGTCTGGCTACACCTTC

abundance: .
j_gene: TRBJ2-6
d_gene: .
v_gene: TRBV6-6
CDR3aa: CASSRRATGSVANVLTF
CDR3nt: TGTGCCAGCAGCCGACGTGCTACGGGGTCGGTGGCCAACGTCCTGACTTTC

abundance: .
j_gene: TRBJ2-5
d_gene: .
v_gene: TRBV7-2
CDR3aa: CASSLAGGGETQYF
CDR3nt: TGTGCCAGCAGCTTAGCGGGAGGGGGGGAGACCCAGTACTTC

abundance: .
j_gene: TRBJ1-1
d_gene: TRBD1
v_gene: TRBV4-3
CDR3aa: CASSQDRTENFMNTEAFF
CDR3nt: TGCGCCAGCAGCCAGGACAGGACCGAGAACTTCATGAACACTGAAGCTTTCTTT

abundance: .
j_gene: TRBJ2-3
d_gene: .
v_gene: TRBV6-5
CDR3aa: CASKDSVSITDTQYF
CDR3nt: TGTGCCAGCAAGGACAGCGTTAGTATCACAGATACGCAGTATTTT

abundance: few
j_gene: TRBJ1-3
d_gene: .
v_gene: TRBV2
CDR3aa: CAEQQAGDGNTIYF
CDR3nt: TGTGCCGAGCAGCAGGCAGGGGACGGAAACACCATATATTTT

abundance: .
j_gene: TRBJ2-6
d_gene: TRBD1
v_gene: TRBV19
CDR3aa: CASISDRAVAGANVLTF
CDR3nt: TGTGCCAGTATCTCGGACAGGGCGGTGGCTGGGGCCAACGTCCTGACTTTC

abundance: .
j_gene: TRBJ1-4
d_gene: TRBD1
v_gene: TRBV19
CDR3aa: CASSARDRPEKLFF
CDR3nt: TGTGCCAGTAGTGCCCGGGACAGGCCGGAAAAACTGTTTTTT

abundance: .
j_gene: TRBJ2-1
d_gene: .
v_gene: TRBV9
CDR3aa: CASSELGTGSSYNEQFF
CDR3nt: TGTGCCAGCAGCGAGCTAGGGACTGGGAGCTCCTACAATGAGCAGTTCTTC

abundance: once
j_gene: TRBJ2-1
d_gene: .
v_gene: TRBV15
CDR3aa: CATSRDDGYNEQFF
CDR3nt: TGTGCCACCAGCAGAGATGACGGGTACAATGAGCAGTTCTTC

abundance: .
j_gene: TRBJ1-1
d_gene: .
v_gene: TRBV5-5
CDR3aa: CASSLLEMGNTEAFF
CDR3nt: TGTGCCAGCAGCTTGCTGGAGATGGGGAACACTGAAGCTTTCTTT

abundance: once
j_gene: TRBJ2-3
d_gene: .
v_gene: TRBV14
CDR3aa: CASSQATPGRGLADTQYF
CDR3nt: TGTGCCAGCAGCCAAGCCACCCCGGGCAGGGGATTAGCAGATACGCAGTATTTT

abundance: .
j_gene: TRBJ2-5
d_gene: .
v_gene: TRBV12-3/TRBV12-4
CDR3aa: CASSFLETQYF
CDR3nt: TGTGCCAGCAGTTTTCTAGAGACCCAGTACTTC

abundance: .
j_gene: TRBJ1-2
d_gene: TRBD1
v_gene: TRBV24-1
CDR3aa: CATSEPGTGGSDGYTF
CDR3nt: TGTGCCACCAGTGAACCCGGGACAGGGGGGTCGGATGGCTACACCTTC

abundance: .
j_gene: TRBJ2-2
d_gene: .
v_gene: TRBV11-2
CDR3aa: CASSLGALDTGELFF
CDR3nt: TGTGCCAGCAGCTTAGGGGCCTTAGACACCGGGGAGCTGTTTTTT

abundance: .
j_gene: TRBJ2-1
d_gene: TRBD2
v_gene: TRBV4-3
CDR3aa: CASSQVWSGAAYNEQFF
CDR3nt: TGCGCCAGCAGCCAAGTTTGGAGCGGGGCAGCCTACAATGAGCAGTTCTTC

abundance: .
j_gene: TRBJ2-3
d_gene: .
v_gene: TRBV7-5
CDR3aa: CATPPSPGTSGRIKTDTQYF
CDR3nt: TGTGCCACCCCACCAAGCCCCGGGACTAGCGGGAGAATTAAGACAGATACGCAGTATTTT

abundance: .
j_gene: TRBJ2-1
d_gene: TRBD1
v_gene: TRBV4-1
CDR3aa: CASSQDMGRGLEQFF
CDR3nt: TGCGCCAGCAGCCAAGATATGGGCAGGGGGTTGGAGCAGTTCTTC

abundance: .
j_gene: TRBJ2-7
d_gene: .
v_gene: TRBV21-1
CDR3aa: CASSKRTSGGAVYEQYF
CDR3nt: TGTGCCAGCAGCAAGCGGACTAGCGGGGGGGCTGTATACGAGCAGTACTTC

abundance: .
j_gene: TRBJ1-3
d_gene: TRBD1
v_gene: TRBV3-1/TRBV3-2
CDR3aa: CASSQTGGAGNTIYF
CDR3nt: TGTGCCAGCAGCCAAACAGGGGGCGCTGGAAACACCATATATTTT

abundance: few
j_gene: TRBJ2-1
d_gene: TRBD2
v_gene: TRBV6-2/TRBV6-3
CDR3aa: CASSYPLTSGRTSSSYNEQFF
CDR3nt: TGTGCCAGCAGTTACCCGCTCACTAGCGGGAGAACCTCAAGCTCCTACAATGAGCAGTTCTTC

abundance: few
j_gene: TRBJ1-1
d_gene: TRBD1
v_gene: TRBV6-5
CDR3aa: CATTGGAFMNTEAFF
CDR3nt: TGTGCCACCACAGGGGGCGCGTTTATGAACACTGAAGCTTTCTTT

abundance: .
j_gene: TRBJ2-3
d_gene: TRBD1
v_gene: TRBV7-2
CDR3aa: CASSSDRGRTDTQYF
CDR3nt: TGTGCCAGCAGCAGCGACAGGGGGCGCACAGATACGCAGTATTTT

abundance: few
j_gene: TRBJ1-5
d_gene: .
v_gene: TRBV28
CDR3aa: CASSDLGENQPQHF
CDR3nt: TGTGCCAGCAGTGATCTTGGGGAGAATCAGCCCCAGCATTTT

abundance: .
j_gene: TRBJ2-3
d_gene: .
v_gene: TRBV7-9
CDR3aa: CASSSPGVSTDTQYF
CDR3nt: TGTGCCAGCAGTTCTCCAGGGGTAAGCACAGATACGCAGTATTTT

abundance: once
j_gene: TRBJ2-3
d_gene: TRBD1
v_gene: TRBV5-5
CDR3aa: CASSQQGADTQYF
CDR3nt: TGTGCCAGCAGCCAGCAGGGGGCAGATACGCAGTATTTT

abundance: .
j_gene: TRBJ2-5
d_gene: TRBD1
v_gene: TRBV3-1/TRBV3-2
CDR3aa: CASSLIWDSRQETQYF
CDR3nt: TGTGCCAGCAGCCTGATCTGGGACAGCAGACAAGAGACCCAGTACTTC

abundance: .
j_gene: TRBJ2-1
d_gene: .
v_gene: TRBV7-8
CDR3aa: CASSRGGQLYNEQFF
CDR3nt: TGTGCCAGCAGCCGAGGGGGACAACTCTACAATGAGCAGTTCTTC

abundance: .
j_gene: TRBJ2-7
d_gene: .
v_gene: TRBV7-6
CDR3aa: CASSLNRGGSYEQYF
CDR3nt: TGTGCCAGCAGCTTAAACAGGGGAGGTAGTTACGAGCAGTACTTC

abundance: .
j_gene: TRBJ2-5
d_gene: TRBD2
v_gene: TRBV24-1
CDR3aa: CATSGTSGNQETQYF
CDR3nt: TGTGCCACCAGTGGAACTAGCGGAAACCAAGAGACCCAGTACTTC

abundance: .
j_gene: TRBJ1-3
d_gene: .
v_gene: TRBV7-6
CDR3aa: CASSLAEGTLSGNTIYF
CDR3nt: TGTGCCAGCAGCTTAGCGGAAGGGACACTCTCTGGAAACACCATATATTTT

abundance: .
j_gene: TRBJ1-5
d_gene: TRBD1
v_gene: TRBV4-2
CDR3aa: CASSQGDRGQGQPQHF
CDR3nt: TGTGCCAGCAGCCAAGGGGACAGGGGGCAAGGGCAGCCCCAGCATTTT

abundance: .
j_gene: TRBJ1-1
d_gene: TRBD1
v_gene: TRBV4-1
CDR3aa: CASSQHRDRERNTEAFF
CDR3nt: TGCGCCAGCAGCCAGCACCGGGACAGGGAAAGGAACACTGAAGCTTTCTTT

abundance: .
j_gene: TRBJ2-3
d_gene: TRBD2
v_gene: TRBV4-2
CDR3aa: CASSQGVAGGASTDTQYF
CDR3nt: TGTGCCAGCAGCCAAGGGGTAGCGGGGGGCGCTAGCACAGATACGCAGTATTTT

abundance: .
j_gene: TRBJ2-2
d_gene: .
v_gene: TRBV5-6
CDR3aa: CASSLRPLHFEHRGAVF
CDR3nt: TGTGCCAGCAGCTTGCGGCCTCTACACTTCGAACACCGGGGAGCTGTTTTT

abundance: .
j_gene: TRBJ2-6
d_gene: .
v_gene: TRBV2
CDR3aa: CASTLTGSPGANVLTF
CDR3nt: TGTGCCAGCACCCTAACAGGGTCTCCTGGGGCCAACGTCCTGACTTTC

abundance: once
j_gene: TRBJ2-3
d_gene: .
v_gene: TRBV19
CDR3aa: CASSILPTSQLLAGGSTDTQYF
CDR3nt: TGTGCCAGTAGTATTTTACCAACGTCCCAACTTTTGGCAGGGGGGAGTACCGATACGCAGTATTTT

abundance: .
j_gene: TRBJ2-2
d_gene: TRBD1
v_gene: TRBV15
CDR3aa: CATSRVGTGGNTGELFF
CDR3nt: TGTGCCACCAGCAGAGTCGGGACAGGGGGCAACACCGGGGAGCTGTTTTTT

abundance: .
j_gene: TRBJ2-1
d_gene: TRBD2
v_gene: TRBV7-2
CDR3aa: CASSNSGTSGYNEQFF
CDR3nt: TGTGCCAGCAGCAACTCCGGGACTAGCGGCTACAATGAGCAGTTCTTC

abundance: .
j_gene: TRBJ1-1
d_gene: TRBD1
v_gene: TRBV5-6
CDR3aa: CASSLDRGLGMNTEAFF
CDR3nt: TGTGCCAGCAGCTTGGACAGGGGGCTAGGGATGAACACTGAAGCTTTCTTT

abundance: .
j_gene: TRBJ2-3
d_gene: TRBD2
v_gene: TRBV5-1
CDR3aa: CASSPRLAGGSDTQYF
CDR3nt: TGCGCCAGCAGCCCCAGACTAGCGGGGGGATCAGATACGCAGTATTTT